This TCR beta chain was found in a study of T-cell reconstitution after alpha-beta-depleted transplantation in children. Study-wide findings and caveats: The study reportedly traced alpha-beta T cells about two months after transplant to several hundred expanded graft clones.

This clonotype was seen only a few times. Its antigen is unknown. The CDR3 runs to 16 residues. V was trimmed by 0 bases and J by 0 bases, leaving 9 bases between them. Germline-derived CDR1 and CDR2 are LGHDT and YNNKEL (reference sequence). The authors prepared the TCRbeta library with unique molecular identifiers. In TCRdb, the PCR reads were re-called with MiXCR into one record per CDR3 protein. The sample carries about 610,000 distinct CDR3 sequences, around 27% recorded once. This clonotype was obtained from a boy under two years old with Wiskott-Aldrich syndrome, due to receive a stem cell transplant. The V call is TRBV3-1, the J call TRBJ2-1; no clear D gene. Specimen: PBMCs, collected before TCRalphabeta/CD19-depleted stem cell transplant. DNA of the CDR3: TGTGCCAGCAGCCAAGACCTAGGGCGCTCCTACAATGAGCAGTTCTTC. Translated, it gives CASSQDLGRSYNEQFF.